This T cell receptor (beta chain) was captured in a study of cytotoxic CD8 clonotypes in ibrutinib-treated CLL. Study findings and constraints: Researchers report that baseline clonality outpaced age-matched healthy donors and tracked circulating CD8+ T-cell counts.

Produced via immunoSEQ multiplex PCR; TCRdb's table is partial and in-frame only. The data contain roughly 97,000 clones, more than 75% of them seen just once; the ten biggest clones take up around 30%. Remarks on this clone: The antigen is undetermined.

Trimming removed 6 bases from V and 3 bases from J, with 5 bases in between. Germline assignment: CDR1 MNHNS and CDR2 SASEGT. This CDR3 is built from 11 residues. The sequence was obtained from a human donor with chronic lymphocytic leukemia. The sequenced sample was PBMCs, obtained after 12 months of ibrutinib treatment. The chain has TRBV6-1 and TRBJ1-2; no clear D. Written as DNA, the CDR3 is TGTGCCAGCAGATTGGACTATGGCTACACCTTC. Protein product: CASRLDYGYTF.